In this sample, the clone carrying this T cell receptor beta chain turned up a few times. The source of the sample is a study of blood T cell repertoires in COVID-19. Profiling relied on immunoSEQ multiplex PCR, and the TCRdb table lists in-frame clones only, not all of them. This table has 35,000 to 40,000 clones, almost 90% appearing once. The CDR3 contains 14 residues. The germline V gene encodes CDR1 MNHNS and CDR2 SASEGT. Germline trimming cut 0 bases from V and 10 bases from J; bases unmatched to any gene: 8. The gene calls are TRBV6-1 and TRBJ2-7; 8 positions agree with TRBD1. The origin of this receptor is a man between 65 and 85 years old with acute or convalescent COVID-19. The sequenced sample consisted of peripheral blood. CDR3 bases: TGTGCCAGCAGTGAAGCGGGTTTTGGACAGGGACAGTACTTC. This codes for CASSEAGFGQGQYF.